The entry below gives a single TCR beta chain sequence along with its context. This clone was counted once. This receptor's antigen is unknown. No base-level quality is on record; no much larger clone is a single base apart. Other nucleotide sequences in the sample specify the same CDR3. V ends up 2 bases short and J 1 base short, with an unmatched junction base count of 1. Counted from cysteine to phenylalanine, this CDR3 has 14 amino acids. Just CDR3 DNA is preserved here, 42 bases in frame from base 1. For CDR1 and CDR2, the germline V gene lists SGDLS and YYNGEE. CD8 naive samples were CD45RO-negative cells positively selected for CCR7, giving a CD45RA+CCR7+ population that excluded TemRA cells. The donors were healthy, HIV-negative adults who had no recently reported acute infections or vaccinations. Every donor was a Caucasian adult living in Nashville, Tennessee, USA. Blood was collected by leukapheresis, and PBMCs were isolated by Ficoll-Histopaque density gradient centrifugation and then cryopreserved in liquid nitrogen vapor phase. Analytical flow cytometry was used to check the purity and quantity of every magnetically sorted T cell population. From each sorted fraction, genomic DNA was isolated and quantified by UV absorbance on a Nanodrop 2000c.

The sample comes from a study of shared clonotypes between healthy human individuals (dated by TCRdb to 2019 to 2021). Regarding the complete study: The cohort comprised a couple of women and a few men aged 18 to 49 years. To increase sequencing depth and limit assay-specific biases, different laboratories used diverse techniques to prepare libraries and sequence TCR repertoires. For each donor, three plates each were used for CD4 naive and CD4 memory, two plates were used for CD8 naive, and one plate was used for CD8 memory. To estimate repertoire size and how much clonotype sharing occurs between individuals, the study deeply sequenced the blood TCR repertoires of about 5 healthy adults. Each donor's leukapheresis produced roughly between roughly 0.85 and 9.5 billion PBMCs.

TCR CDR3 regions were amplified from genomic DNA by multiplex PCR using the deep immunoSEQ assay. Extracted genomic DNA from each cell subset was distributed evenly across all wells of several immunoSEQ 96-well plates, and each plate was treated as a replicate. For sorted subsets, each replicate PCR was loaded with approximately 190 ng genomic DNA, equivalent to 30,000 to 35,000 T cell genomes. The purified libraries were quantified using a Qubit 3.0 fluorometer, sized with a Bioanalyzer 2100, and then quantified again using the KAPA Library Quantification kit. Every immunoSEQ 96-well plate was sequenced on a separate single-read 150-cycle Illumina NextSeq 550 flow cell. The authors' analysis ran thus. Because the immunoSEQ output included only junctional sequences and no quality scores, the filtering could not be the same as the filtering used for full-length reads. Sequences were annotated with PyIR, a Python wrapper for IgBLAST v1.9, and V/J genes and CDR3 were assigned using IMGT germline references. Reads with weak V/J assignments (E-value above 1e-6), missing CDR3, stop codons, out-of-frame junctions, or ambiguous translated residues were removed. V3J clonotypes were defined as sequences sharing an identical inferred V gene, J gene, and CDR3 amino acid sequence. To compute the percentage overlap between repertoires, the number of shared unique clonotypes was divided by the size of the smaller repertoire. RTK rarefaction, the Chao1 estimator, and Recon v2.1 estimates of unobserved clonotypes were used to assess repertoire richness. Generation probabilities were computed with OLGA for all TCRbeta clonotypes obtained by the gDNA method from a few donors. The clones in this table, taken by TCRdb from immuneACCESS, are in-frame only. Not every clone is retained; where verified, under half of the shortfall comes from an unresolved V gene, and the cause of the rest is unknown. The DNA was the basis for D and trimming; V, J and clone size are from that table. Recorded for this sample are about 680,000 clones; around 92% of them occurred a single time. In total, the top ten clones hold approximately 25% of the sample.

Overall study results and their limits: The genetic and exposure-history diversity represented was limited by the small number of donors. About 5% of naive CD4, 3.5% of naive CD8, 2.3% of memory CD4, and 0.35% to 0.4% of memory CD8 clonotypes were shared across several donors. Sampling was restricted to blood, and TCR repertoires in tissue are likely to differ from TCR repertoires in blood. Higher generation probabilities were observed for clonotypes shared by all four sorted-subset donors than for non-shared clonotypes. Naive subsets generally had larger estimated clonotype richness than memory subsets did. Rarefaction of sorted-subset datasets indicated incomplete sequencing despite the large sequencing depth. Pairwise subsampling led to the expectation that sequencing depth would affect the degree of clonotype sharing among donors.

The sequenced sample consisted of naive CD8+ T cells sorted from blood. The intended sense of this specimen's cell subset or site label: CD45RA+CCR7+. Rearrangement joined TRBV9 to TRBJ2-5; the junction holds 8 bases that match TRBD1. The receptor was isolated from a man aged 25 to 40 in good health. Here is the DNA: TGTGCCAGCAGCGTCCAGGGGGCCCAAGAGACCCAGTACTTC. This translates into CASSVQGAQETQYF.